This passage covers 19 T cell receptor beta chains from one sample sequenced in a study of T cell responses to AZD1222 COVID-19 vaccine. Assay used: immunoSEQ multiplex PCR; TCRdb lists only in-frame clones, some missing. This sample has approximately 130,000 clones; 93% occur once, and the top ten carry 0.91%. The source was peripheral blood, collected on day 0 of AZD1222 vaccination. The receptors were sampled from an adult in good health.

The chain carries TRBV2 and TRBJ1-2; 10 nucleotides agree with TRBD1. CDR3 length: 15 residues. The V gene end was trimmed by 6 bases and the J gene end by 2 bases; junction bases not matched to a gene: 6. Germline V gives CDR1 SNHLY, CDR2 FYNNEI. CDR3 protein: CASRADRGLNYGYTF. For the CDR3, the DNA is TGTGCCAGCAGAGCCGACAGGGGGCTGAACTATGGCTACACCTTC.

The chain has TRBV29-1 and TRBJ1-2; possible D gene TRBD1, 5 bases. V lost 4 bases to trimming and J lost 7 bases, with 16 bases between them. The CDR3 is 13 residues long. Germline assignment: CDR1 SQVTM and CDR2 ANQGSEA. CDR3 in DNA: TGCAGCGTTGCCGGGACCTTGAGGGGTGGCTACACCTTC. Residues: CSVAGTLRGGYTF.

The V gene is TRBV9, the J gene TRBJ2-7; TRBD1 agrees at 7 bases. The CDR3 extends over 14 amino acids. Trimming removed 0 bases from V and 2 bases from J; junction bases left unmatched: 2. Germline V lookup: CDR1 SGDLS, CDR2 YYNGEE. The CDR3 DNA reads TGTGCCAGCAGCGTAGGCAGGGGGACCTACGAGCAGTACTTC. Its protein product is CASSVGRGTYEQYF.

V is TRBV4-1 and J is TRBJ1-3; D unresolved. Trimming shortened V by 4 bases and J by 0 bases, and 10 bases separated the two germline ends. Germline-derived CDR1 and CDR2 are MGHRA and YSYEKL. The CDR3 extends over 15 amino acids. CDR3: CASSPKPDSGNTIYF. The DNA of the CDR3 is TGCGCCAGCAGCCCCAAGCCCGACTCTGGAAACACCATATATTTT.

This chain joins TRBV6-5 and TRBJ1-5; 7 nucleotides match TRBD1. Germline CDR1 MNHEY, CDR2 SVGAGI. The CDR3 is 13 amino acids. V was pared by 6 bases and J by 3 bases, with 2 bases of the junction left unmatched. In DNA, the CDR3 is TGTGCCAGCAGGGGACAGTACAATCAGCCCCAGCATTTT. Protein: CASRGQYNQPQHF.

J is TRBJ1-6 and V is TRBV2; possible D gene TRBD1, 6 bases. V lost 10 bases and J lost 9, with 13 bases in between. CDR3 size: 12 residues. CDR1 is SNHLY and CDR2 is FYNNEI in the germline V gene. CDR3 protein: CAIRQEGSPLHF. CDR3 nucleotide sequence: TGTGCCATCAGACAGGAGGGTTCACCCCTCCACTTT.

The chain joins TRBV27 to TRBJ1-2, with 8 bases matching TRBD1. The CDR3 spans 13 residues. The germline CDR1 and CDR2 sequences are MNHEY and SMNVEV (reference sequence). Trimming took 6 bases from V and 8 from J; bases not matched to a gene: 8. The DNA of the CDR3 is TGTGCCAGCAGCGGAAACAGGGGGGGCGGCTACACCTTC. Protein sequence: CASSGNRGGGYTF.

CDR3 in amino acids: CASSPRETQYF. In nucleotides, the CDR3 is TGTGCCAGCTCACCGAGGGAGACCCAGTACTTC. V usage is TRBV18 and J usage is TRBJ2-5; the D is unclear. V lost 3 bases, J lost 5 bases, and 4 bases lay in between. Germline loops: CDR1 KGHSH, CDR2 LQKENI. The CDR3 length is 11 residues.

The J gene is TRBJ1-1, the V gene TRBV10-2; 7 bases map to TRBD1. The CDR3 has 14 residues. J lost 5 bases, V lost 5 bases, and 8 bases had no gene match. Germline V gives CDR1 WSHSY, CDR2 SAAADI. The CDR3 sequence: CASSLTGVGTEAFF. CDR3 in DNA: TGCGCCAGCAGTTTAACAGGGGTGGGGACTGAAGCTTTCTTT.

DNA of the CDR3: TGTGCCAGCAGCTACACAGGTCCGAGGGGCGAGCAGTACTTC. Protein product: CASSYTGPRGEQYF. The V and J genes are TRBV14 and TRBJ2-7; D could derive from TRBD1 or TRBD2 (5 bases each). V dropped 5 bases and J dropped 6 bases, with 17 bases sitting between them. Germline CDR1 and CDR2: SGHDN and FVKESK. This CDR3 region has 14 residues.

This chain links TRBV19 with TRBJ2-2; 8 nucleotides match TRBD1. CDR3 length: 14 residues. Germline CDR1 LNHDA, CDR2 SQIVND (reference sequence). V was clipped by 5 bases and J by 4 bases; unmatched bases: 3. The CDR3 nucleotides read TGTGCCAGTAGTGGGACAGGTAGCACCGGGGAGCTGTTTTTT. This translates into CASSGTGSTGELFF.

The chain combines TRBV28 with TRBJ1-1, with D unresolved. V lost 7 bases and J lost 1, with 13 bases in between. This CDR3 has 14 residues. Per the germline V gene, CDR1 is MDHEN and CDR2 is SYDVKM. The CDR3 protein is CASTTPGGNTEAFF. The DNA of the CDR3 is TGTGCCAGCACCACCCCAGGTGGGAACACTGAAGCTTTCTTT. The whole variable domain, remainder taken from reference TRBV28 and TRBJ1-1, is DVKVTQSSRYLVKRTGEKVFLECVQDMDHENMFWYRQDPGLGLRLIYFSYDVKMKEKGDIPEGYSVSREKKERFSLILESASTNQTSMYLCASTTPGGNTEAFFGQGTRLTVV.

The genes are TRBV23-1 and TRBJ1-2; D is uncertain. TRBV23-1 is assigned to the ORF class and has an uncertain function. This CDR3 contains 14 residues. The V end lost 0 bases, the J end lost 3 bases, and 8 bases lay between the germline ends. For the CDR3, the DNA is TGCGCCAGCAGTCAATCGTTACAGTACTATGGCTACACCTTC. Translation: CASSQSLQYYGYTF.

CDR3 residues: CAAKGASEAFF. The DNA for the CDR3 is TGTGCCGCGAAGGGGGCTTCTGAAGCTTTCTTT. The chain couples TRBV6-5 to TRBJ1-1, with 7 nucleotides matching TRBD1. Germline lookup yields CDR1 MNHEY and CDR2 SVGAGI. Trimming took 11 bases from V and 6 from J; bases not matched to a gene: 6. This CDR3 comprises 11 residues.

This clone was recorded only once. The CDR3 DNA reads as TGTGCCAGCAGCCCTGGCGTGGGGGGCTACACCTTC. Protein product: CASSPGVGGYTF. V gene TRBV9 combines with J gene TRBJ1-2; D is uncertain. There are 12 residues in the CDR3. Trimming cost V 4 bases and J 8 bases, with 12 bases left between them. Per germline, CDR1 SGDLS and CDR2 YYNGEE.

The chain recombines TRBV2 with TRBJ1-5; D not certain. V was trimmed by 6 bases and J by 1 base, leaving 10 bases between them. The CDR3 totals 14 residues. Germline-derived CDR1 and CDR2 are SNHLY and FYNNEI. The CDR3 region is CASSAQRSNQPQHF. The CDR3, as DNA: TGTGCCAGCAGCGCACAGAGAAGCAATCAGCCCCAGCATTTT.

The chain has TRBV2 and TRBJ1-1, with D perhaps matching TRBD1 (5 bases). Germline V lookup: CDR1 SNHLY, CDR2 FYNNEI. This CDR3 is built from 16 residues. The ends were cut back, 1 base at V and 6 bases at J, with 18 bases in the middle. For the CDR3, the DNA is TGTGCCAGCAGTGAAGTAGGTACAGGTGGGGTACCTGAAGCTTTCTTT. Amino acid sequence: CASSEVGTGGVPEAFF.

This clone showed up just a few times. The chain combines TRBV27 with TRBJ1-1; 8 bases map to TRBD1. J gave up 10 bases and V 1 base, and 5 bases lay outside the gene matches. CDR3 size: 13 residues. Germline loops: CDR1 MNHEY, CDR2 SMNVEV (reference sequence). CDR3 DNA: TGTGCCAGCAGTTTATGGGACAGGAGATTAGCTTTCTTT. Protein sequence: CASSLWDRRLAFF.

The chain is built from TRBV27 and TRBJ2-7, with D possibly being TRBD1 (6 bases). Germline-derived CDR1 and CDR2 are MNHEY and SMNVEV (reference sequence). V dropped 4 bases and J dropped 4 bases, with 29 bases sitting between them. The CDR3 covers 19 residues. CDR3: CASSSLIEARTRGLYEQYF. The CDR3 region has the DNA TGTGCCAGCAGTTCGCTCATAGAGGCTAGAACTAGGGGGTTATACGAGCAGTACTTC.